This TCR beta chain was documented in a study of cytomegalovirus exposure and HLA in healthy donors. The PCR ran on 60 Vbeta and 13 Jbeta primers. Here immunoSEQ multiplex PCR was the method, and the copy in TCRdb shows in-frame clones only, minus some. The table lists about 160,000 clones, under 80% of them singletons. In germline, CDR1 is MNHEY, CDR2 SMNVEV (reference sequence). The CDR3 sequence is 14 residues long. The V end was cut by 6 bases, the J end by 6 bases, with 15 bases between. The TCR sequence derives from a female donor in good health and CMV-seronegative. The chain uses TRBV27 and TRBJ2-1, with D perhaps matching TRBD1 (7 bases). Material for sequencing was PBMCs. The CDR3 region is CASRVAGGGNEQFF. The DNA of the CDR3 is TGTGCCAGCAGGGTTGCAGGGGGAGGCAATGAGCAGTTCTTC.